The sequence of this T cell receptor beta chain was determined in a study of beta chain features in type 1 diabetes. As for the study in general: Cell yields, age and gender were similar between patients and healthy donors. General study points: TCRB CDR3 length was moderately but significantly reduced in all four CD4+ subsets of Type 1 diabetes patients.

Trimming pared 4 bases from V and 0 bases from J, leaving 7 bases between. The CDR3 length is 13 residues. CDR1 and CDR2 (germline): SGHNT, YYREEE (reference sequence). There was one heparinised blood draw per donor, averaging about 100 mL. The table lists this clone with a few counts. Its antigen is currently unknown. The sequenced template was cDNA made from the entire isolated RNA. Roughly 3.7 million reads, on average, came from each naive, central memory and regulatory T cell sample. TCRdb keeps only in-frame clones here, not all; method: immunoSEQ multiplex PCR. This sample has hundreds of thousands of clones; roughly a tenth occur once, and the top ten carry about 0.018%.

This chain connects TRBV5-4 to TRBJ1-2; D unclear. This TCR was recovered from a man between 25 and 39 years old with type 1 diabetes. Sequences were obtained from naive CD4+ T cells from blood. CDR3 amino acids: CASSLDSNYGYTF. DNA of the CDR3: TGTGCCAGCAGCCTCGACTCTAACTATGGCTACACCTTC.